These T cell receptor beta chains were read from a single sample in a study of T-cell memory formation after mild COVID-19. From the 5' RACE reads, TCRdb called clonotypes with MiXCR, one entry per CDR3 protein. The sample consists of hundreds of thousands of distinct CDR3 sequences, around 16% of them appearing once. Sample: PBMCs or a T cell subset sorted from them (not recorded which). These receptors originate from a man younger than 30 who had mild COVID-19 (a few samples of this study predate the infection). Cell type and time point are not known. Both conserved end residues are part of each CDR3. D genes are given only for firm matches. Some rows mark clone size as missing; the rest say once, few, many or name a class of expanded clone.

J gene: TRBJ2-5
V gene: TRBV10-2
D gene: TRBD2
clone size: NA
CDR3 DNA: TGCGCCAGCAGTGATGCGGGGGGTCTCCAAGAGACCCAGTACTTC
CDR3 protein: CASSDAGGLQETQYF

J gene: TRBJ2-5
V gene: TRBV7-9
D gene: NA
clone size: NA
CDR3 DNA: TGTGCCAGCAGTTTAACTATGCTAGCTCAAGAGACCCAGTACTTC
CDR3 protein: CASSLTMLAQETQYF

J gene: TRBJ2-5
V gene: TRBV7-2
D gene: TRBD2
clone size: few
CDR3 DNA: TGTGCCAGCAGCCCGCGCGGGGGGACGGGCCAGTACTTC
CDR3 protein: CASSPRGGTGQYF

J gene: TRBJ2-3
V gene: TRBV7-3
D gene: NA
clone size: many
CDR3 DNA: TGTGCCAGCAGCCGGGCAGGGCTCCCAGATACGCAGTATTTT
CDR3 protein: CASSRAGLPDTQYF

J gene: TRBJ2-7
V gene: TRBV30
D gene: TRBD1
clone size: few
CDR3 DNA: TGTGCCTGGAGGACAGGGAGAGAGTATTACGAGCAGTACTTC
CDR3 protein: CAWRTGREYYEQYF

J gene: TRBJ1-1
V gene: TRBV6-6
D gene: NA
clone size: few
CDR3 DNA: TGTGCCAGCAGTTACCCGGGGGGAGGTGCTGAAGCTTTCTTT
CDR3 protein: CASSYPGGGAEAFF

J gene: TRBJ2-5
V gene: TRBV6-1
D gene: TRBD2
clone size: once
CDR3 DNA: TGTGCCAGCAGTGATCCCGGACTAGGGTATCGGGAGACCCAGTACTTC
CDR3 protein: CASSDPGLGYRETQYF

J gene: TRBJ2-2
V gene: TRBV5-1
D gene: NA
clone size: NA
CDR3 DNA: TGCGCCAGCAGCTTGACCGGGGGTACTAACACCGGGGAGCTGTTTTTT
CDR3 protein: CASSLTGGTNTGELFF

J gene: TRBJ2-1
V gene: TRBV6-5
D gene: NA
clone size: many
CDR3 DNA: TGTGCCAGCAGCCCCGACGGAGGTTCCTACAATGAGCAGTTCTTC
CDR3 protein: CASSPDGGSYNEQFF

J gene: TRBJ2-1
V gene: TRBV9
D gene: NA
clone size: few
CDR3 DNA: TGTGCCAGCAGCCCTACTGGACTTGCCCCGCCTCGGTACAATGAGCAGTTCTTC
CDR3 protein: CASSPTGLAPPRYNEQFF

J gene: TRBJ2-5
V gene: TRBV2
D gene: NA
clone size: few
CDR3 DNA: TGTGCCAGCAGTTTCCAGGCGAACCAAGAGACCCAGTACTTC
CDR3 protein: CASSFQANQETQYF

J gene: TRBJ2-3
V gene: TRBV6-5
D gene: NA
clone size: NA
CDR3 DNA: TGTGCCAGCAGTTACGCAGGGGCTAGCGGCAGCACAGATACGCAGTATTTT
CDR3 protein: CASSYAGASGSTDTQYF

J gene: TRBJ2-2
V gene: TRBV11-2
D gene: NA
clone size: NA
CDR3 DNA: TGTGCCAGCAGCTTATTCCCCCCGCCGACGGCCGGGGAGCTGTTTTTT
CDR3 protein: CASSLFPPPTAGELFF

J gene: TRBJ1-2
V gene: TRBV6-2/TRBV6-3
D gene: NA
clone size: NA
CDR3 DNA: TGTGCCAGCAGCTACCGGACCTGGGACTATGGCTACACCTTC
CDR3 protein: CASSYRTWDYGYTF

J gene: TRBJ2-2
V gene: TRBV12-3/TRBV12-4
D gene: NA
clone size: NA
CDR3 DNA: TGTGCCAGCACGCCCACCGGGGAGCTGTTTTTT
CDR3 protein: CASTPTGELFF

J gene: TRBJ1-1
V gene: TRBV3-1
D gene: NA
clone size: NA
CDR3 DNA: TGTGCCAGCACCCTGGGGGGGGCTGAAGCTTTCTTT
CDR3 protein: CASTLGGAEAFF

J gene: TRBJ2-1
V gene: TRBV3-1
D gene: NA
clone size: few
CDR3 DNA: TGTGCCAGCAGCCAGACCGGGGGGCCCAATGAGCAGTTCTTC
CDR3 protein: CASSQTGGPNEQFF

J gene: TRBJ2-1
V gene: TRBV4-1
D gene: NA
clone size: NA
CDR3 DNA: TGCGCCAGCAGCCAAGCGTCTTACAATGAGCAGTTCTTC
CDR3 protein: CASSQASYNEQFF

J gene: TRBJ2-3
V gene: TRBV6-6
D gene: TRBD2
clone size: few
CDR3 DNA: TGTGCCAGCAGTCCCGGACTAGCGGGGGCCCCATTCACAGATACGCAGTATTTT
CDR3 protein: CASSPGLAGAPFTDTQYF

J gene: TRBJ2-2
V gene: TRBV7-3
D gene: NA
clone size: NA
CDR3 DNA: TGTGCCAGCAGCCGGAGGACTGGACGCTTTCCCGGGGAGCTGTTTTTT
CDR3 protein: CASSRRTGRFPGELFF

J gene: TRBJ2-7
V gene: TRBV6-2/TRBV6-3
D gene: NA
clone size: NA
CDR3 DNA: TGTGCCAGCAACCCTCACCGGGACATCCCCTACGAGCAGTACTTC
CDR3 protein: CASNPHRDIPYEQYF

J gene: TRBJ2-5
V gene: TRBV6-6
D gene: TRBD2
clone size: NA
CDR3 DNA: TGTGCCAGCAGTTACGGGCTAGCGGGGACCCAAGAGACCCAGTACTTC
CDR3 protein: CASSYGLAGTQETQYF

J gene: TRBJ2-3
V gene: TRBV12-3/TRBV12-4
D gene: NA
clone size: once
CDR3 DNA: TGTGCCAGCAGCCTCTTAGATCCAGATACGCAGTATTTT
CDR3 protein: CASSLLDPDTQYF

J gene: TRBJ1-2
V gene: TRBV7-8
D gene: NA
clone size: NA
CDR3 DNA: TGTGCCAGCAGCCCCCCGCTGGACCTCTTCTATGGCTACACCTTC
CDR3 protein: CASSPPLDLFYGYTF

J gene: TRBJ2-1
V gene: TRBV5-1
D gene: TRBD2
clone size: many
CDR3 DNA: TGCGCCAGCAGCTTGCAAGCGGGGGGGATCAACAATGAGCAGTTCTTC
CDR3 protein: CASSLQAGGINNEQFF

J gene: TRBJ1-3
V gene: TRBV9
D gene: NA
clone size: NA
CDR3 DNA: TGTGCCAGCAGCGTAGGAGGGAGGGCCTCTGGAAACACCATATATTTT
CDR3 protein: CASSVGGRASGNTIYF

J gene: TRBJ2-5
V gene: TRBV7-2
D gene: NA
clone size: NA
CDR3 DNA: TGTGCCAGCAGCTTGATGGACGGACAAGAGACCCAGTACTTC
CDR3 protein: CASSLMDGQETQYF

J gene: TRBJ2-5
V gene: TRBV5-5
D gene: NA
clone size: few
CDR3 DNA: TGTGCCAGCAGCCAAGGGACCGAGACCCAGTACTTC
CDR3 protein: CASSQGTETQYF

J gene: TRBJ1-1
V gene: TRBV28
D gene: NA
clone size: NA
CDR3 DNA: TGTGCCACCACCGGGATCTCCTCTATGAACACTGAAGCTTTCTTT
CDR3 protein: CATTGISSMNTEAFF

J gene: TRBJ2-4
V gene: TRBV20-1
D gene: NA
clone size: few
CDR3 DNA: TGCAGTGCTAGGGACGTAAAAAACATTCAGTACTTC
CDR3 protein: CSARDVKNIQYF

J gene: TRBJ2-3
V gene: TRBV20-1
D gene: TRBD2
clone size: NA
CDR3 DNA: TGCAGTGCCGATAGCGGGGCTAGCACAGATACGCAGTATTTT
CDR3 protein: CSADSGASTDTQYF

J gene: TRBJ2-3
V gene: TRBV12-3/TRBV12-4
D gene: TRBD2
clone size: few
CDR3 DNA: TGTGCCAGCAGCCCCGGGACTAGCGGGACAAGCACAGATACGCAGTATTTT
CDR3 protein: CASSPGTSGTSTDTQYF

J gene: TRBJ2-5
V gene: TRBV28
D gene: NA
clone size: NA
CDR3 DNA: TGTGCCAGCAGTTATCCGCACCAAGAGACCCAGTACTTC
CDR3 protein: CASSYPHQETQYF

J gene: TRBJ2-7
V gene: TRBV6-4
D gene: NA
clone size: NA
CDR3 DNA: TGTGCCGGCTACGCCGCGGGCCTTCGATACGAGCAGTACTTC
CDR3 protein: CAGYAAGLRYEQYF

J gene: TRBJ1-1
V gene: TRBV13
D gene: NA
clone size: few
CDR3 DNA: TGTGCCAGCAGCTTAGCCATTGTGGCTTATCAAGCTTTCTTT
CDR3 protein: CASSLAIVAYQAFF

J gene: TRBJ2-3
V gene: TRBV3-1
D gene: TRBD1
clone size: few
CDR3 DNA: TGTGCCAGCAGCCCCGGACAGGTCCGCCTGTATTTT
CDR3 protein: CASSPGQVRLYF

J gene: TRBJ1-1
V gene: TRBV4-3
D gene: NA
clone size: many
CDR3 DNA: TGCGCCAGCAGCCAACAGAGAGGGGGCACTGAAGCTTTCTTT
CDR3 protein: CASSQQRGGTEAFF

J gene: TRBJ1-2
V gene: TRBV12-3/TRBV12-4
D gene: NA
clone size: NA
CDR3 DNA: TGTGCCAGCAGTACTACAGGAACGCGAGGCTACACCTTC
CDR3 protein: CASSTTGTRGYTF

J gene: TRBJ2-3
V gene: TRBV30
D gene: NA
clone size: few
CDR3 DNA: TGTGCCTGGAGTTCCACAGATACGCAGTATTTT
CDR3 protein: CAWSSTDTQYF

J gene: TRBJ1-3
V gene: TRBV6-5
D gene: TRBD1
clone size: NA
CDR3 DNA: TGTGCCAGCAGTTACTCTGGACAGGCGGGATCTGGAAACACCATATATTTT
CDR3 protein: CASSYSGQAGSGNTIYF

J gene: TRBJ1-1
V gene: TRBV12-3/TRBV12-4
D gene: NA
clone size: many
CDR3 DNA: TGTGCCAGCAGTCTCAATACAGGGCCCCTAGGTGGTGAAGCTTTCTTT
CDR3 protein: CASSLNTGPLGGEAFF

J gene: TRBJ2-1
V gene: TRBV5-1
D gene: NA
clone size: NA
CDR3 DNA: TGCGCCAGCAGCTCCGACCCAAACAATGAGCAGTTCTTC
CDR3 protein: CASSSDPNNEQFF

J gene: TRBJ1-5
V gene: TRBV9
D gene: TRBD1
clone size: few
CDR3 DNA: TGTGCCAGCTCAACGACAGGGTCTAGCAATCAGCCCCAGCATTTT
CDR3 protein: CASSTTGSSNQPQHF

J gene: TRBJ1-6
V gene: TRBV25-1
D gene: NA
clone size: NA
CDR3 DNA: TGTGCCAGCAGTGAGGCCGGGCCATATAATTCACCCCTCCACTTT
CDR3 protein: CASSEAGPYNSPLHF

J gene: TRBJ1-2
V gene: TRBV7-2
D gene: TRBD1
clone size: NA
CDR3 DNA: TGTGCCAGCAGCGGAAGGGACAGGGCTTATGGCTACACCTTC
CDR3 protein: CASSGRDRAYGYTF

J gene: TRBJ1-2
V gene: TRBV6-5
D gene: NA
clone size: NA
CDR3 DNA: TGTGCCAGCAGTTACTGGGGGCGAGGGGGCTACACCTTC
CDR3 protein: CASSYWGRGGYTF

J gene: TRBJ2-3
V gene: TRBV24-1
D gene: NA
clone size: few
CDR3 DNA: TGTGCCACCAGTACGGGAAAGAGCACAGATACGCAGTATTTT
CDR3 protein: CATSTGKSTDTQYF

J gene: TRBJ2-7
V gene: TRBV7-2
D gene: NA
clone size: NA
CDR3 DNA: TGTGCCAGCAGCTTCTCCATGTCCTACGAGCAGTACTTC
CDR3 protein: CASSFSMSYEQYF

J gene: TRBJ2-5
V gene: TRBV5-1
D gene: NA
clone size: NA
CDR3 DNA: TGCGCCAGCAGCTTCCAGGGGAGCTTCCAAGAGACCCAGTACTTC
CDR3 protein: CASSFQGSFQETQYF

J gene: TRBJ2-5
V gene: TRBV4-3
D gene: TRBD1
clone size: few
CDR3 DNA: TGCGCCAGCAGCCAAGAGGGGGGACAGGGCAAGGCCCAGTACTTC
CDR3 protein: CASSQEGGQGKAQYF

J gene: TRBJ2-1
V gene: TRBV6-2/TRBV6-3
D gene: TRBD2
clone size: few
CDR3 DNA: TGTGCCAGCCGTCCTAGCGGGGGGGCAGCTGAGCAGTTCTTC
CDR3 protein: CASRPSGGAAEQFF

J gene: TRBJ2-3
V gene: TRBV9
D gene: NA
clone size: NA
CDR3 DNA: TGTGCCAGCAGCGTATATCCCGGGAGCACAGATACGCAGTATTTT
CDR3 protein: CASSVYPGSTDTQYF

J gene: TRBJ2-5
V gene: TRBV10-2
D gene: TRBD2
clone size: NA
CDR3 DNA: TGCGCCAGCAGTGAGTCCCTAGCGGGGGGGCTGGAGACCCAGTACTTC
CDR3 protein: CASSESLAGGLETQYF

J gene: TRBJ1-3
V gene: TRBV11-2
D gene: NA
clone size: many
CDR3 DNA: TGTGCCAGCAGCCGAGCCGGGACTTCGGGAAACACCATATATTTT
CDR3 protein: CASSRAGTSGNTIYF

J gene: TRBJ2-2
V gene: TRBV5-1
D gene: NA
clone size: few
CDR3 DNA: TGCGCCAGCAGCTTGTCGGTTCCCGCCCCCGGGGAGCTGTTTTTT
CDR3 protein: CASSLSVPAPGELFF

J gene: TRBJ1-1
V gene: TRBV19
D gene: NA
clone size: few
CDR3 DNA: TGTGCCAGTAATGAGGCCCCGGGCGCTGAAGCTTTCTTT
CDR3 protein: CASNEAPGAEAFF

J gene: TRBJ1-1
V gene: TRBV7-9
D gene: NA
clone size: many
CDR3 DNA: TGTGCCAGCAGCTTCGCGGCCAGGGGCACTGAAGCTTTCTTT
CDR3 protein: CASSFAARGTEAFF

J gene: TRBJ2-7
V gene: TRBV19
D gene: TRBD2
clone size: NA
CDR3 DNA: TGTGCCAGTAGCATGAGCGGGGCGGCTTCCTACGAGCAGTACTTC
CDR3 protein: CASSMSGAASYEQYF